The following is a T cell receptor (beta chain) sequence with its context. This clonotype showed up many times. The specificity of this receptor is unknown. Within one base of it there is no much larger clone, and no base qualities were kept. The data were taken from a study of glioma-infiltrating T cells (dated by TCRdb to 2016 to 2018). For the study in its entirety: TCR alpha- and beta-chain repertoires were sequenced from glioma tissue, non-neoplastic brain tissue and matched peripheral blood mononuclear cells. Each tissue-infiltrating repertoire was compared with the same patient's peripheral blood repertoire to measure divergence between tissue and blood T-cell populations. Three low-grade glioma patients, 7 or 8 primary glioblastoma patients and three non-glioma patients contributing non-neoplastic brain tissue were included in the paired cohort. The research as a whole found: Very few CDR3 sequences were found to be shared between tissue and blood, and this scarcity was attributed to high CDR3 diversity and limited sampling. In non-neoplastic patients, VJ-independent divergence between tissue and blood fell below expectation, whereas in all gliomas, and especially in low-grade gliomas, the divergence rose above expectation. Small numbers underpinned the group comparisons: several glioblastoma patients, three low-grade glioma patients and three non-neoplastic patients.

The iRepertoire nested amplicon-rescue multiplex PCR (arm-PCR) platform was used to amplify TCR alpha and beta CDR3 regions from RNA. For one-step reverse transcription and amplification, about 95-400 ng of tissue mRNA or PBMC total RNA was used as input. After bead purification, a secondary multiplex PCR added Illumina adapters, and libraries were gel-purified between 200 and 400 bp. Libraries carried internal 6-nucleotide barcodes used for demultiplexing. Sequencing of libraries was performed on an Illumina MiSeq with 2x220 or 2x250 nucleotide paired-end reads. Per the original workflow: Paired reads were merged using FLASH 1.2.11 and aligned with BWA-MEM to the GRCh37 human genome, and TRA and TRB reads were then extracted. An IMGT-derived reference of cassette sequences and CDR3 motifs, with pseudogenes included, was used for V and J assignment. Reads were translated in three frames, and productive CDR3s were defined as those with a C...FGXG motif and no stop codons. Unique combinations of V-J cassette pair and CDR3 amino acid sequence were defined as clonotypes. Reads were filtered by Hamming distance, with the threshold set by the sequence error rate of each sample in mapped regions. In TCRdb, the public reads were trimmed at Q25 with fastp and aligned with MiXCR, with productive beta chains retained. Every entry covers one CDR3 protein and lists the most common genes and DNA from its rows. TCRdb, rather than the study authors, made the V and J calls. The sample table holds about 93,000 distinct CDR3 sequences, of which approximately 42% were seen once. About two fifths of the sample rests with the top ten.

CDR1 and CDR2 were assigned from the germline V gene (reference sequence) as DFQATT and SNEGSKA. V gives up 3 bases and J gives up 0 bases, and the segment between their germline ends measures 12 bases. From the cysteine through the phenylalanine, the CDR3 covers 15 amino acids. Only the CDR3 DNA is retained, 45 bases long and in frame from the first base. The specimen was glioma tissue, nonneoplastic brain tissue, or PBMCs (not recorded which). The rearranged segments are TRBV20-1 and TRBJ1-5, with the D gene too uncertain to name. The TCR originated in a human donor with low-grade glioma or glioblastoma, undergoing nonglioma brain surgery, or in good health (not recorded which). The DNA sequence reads TGCAGTGCTAGCTCCCCAACATATAGCAATCAGCCCCAGCATTTT. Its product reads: CSASSPTYSNQPQHF.